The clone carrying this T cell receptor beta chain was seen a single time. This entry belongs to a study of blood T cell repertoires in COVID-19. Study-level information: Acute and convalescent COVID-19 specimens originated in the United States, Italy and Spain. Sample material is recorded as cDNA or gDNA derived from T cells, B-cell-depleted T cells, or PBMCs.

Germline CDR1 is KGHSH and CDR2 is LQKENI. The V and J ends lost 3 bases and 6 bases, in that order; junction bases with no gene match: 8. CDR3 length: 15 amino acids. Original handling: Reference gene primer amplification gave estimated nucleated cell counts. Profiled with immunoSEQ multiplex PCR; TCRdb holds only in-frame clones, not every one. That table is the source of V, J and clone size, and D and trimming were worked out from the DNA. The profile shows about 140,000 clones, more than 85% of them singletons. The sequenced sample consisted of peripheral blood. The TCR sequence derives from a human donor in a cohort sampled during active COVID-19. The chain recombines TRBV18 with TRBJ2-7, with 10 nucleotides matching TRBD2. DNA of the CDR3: TGTGCCAGCTCACCCGTCGCTAGCGGGAGCGGCGAGCAGTACTTC. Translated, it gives CASSPVASGSGEQYF.